The source of this TCR beta chain is a study of OX40 agonist ivuxolimab in advanced cancers. Looking at the study overall: Ivuxolimab, which patients received intravenously every 2 weeks, was dosed at 0.01 to 10 mg/kg. Cancers in dose escalation were hepatocellular, melanoma, renal cell and head and neck.

Study conclusions and caveats: In general, CD8+ T cells held more expanded clones than CD4+ did, on average. Blood T cells, both CD4+ and CD8+, expanded clonally by week 6 at 0.1 to 3.0 mg/kg.

Turning to this clone: Its matching antigen is unknown.

The data were produced by immunoSEQ multiplex PCR, yet TCRdb's version contains in-frame clones alone and is incomplete. The sample gives 30,000 to 50,000 clones, roughly 90% of which show up once; under 0.7% is in the top ten. The source was CD4+ or CD8+ T cells sorted from blood, collected in a trial of the OX40 agonist ivuxolimab. The receptor's source is an adult with an advanced solid tumor such as melanoma, head and neck, liver or kidney cancer.

The CDR3 loop reads CASSSTGSREAFF. The CDR3 DNA follows: TGCGCCAGCAGCTCGACGGGGAGCCGGGAAGCTTTCTTT. The chain combines TRBV5-1 with TRBJ1-1, with D unclear. Germline V lookup: CDR1 SGHRS, CDR2 YFSETQ. V lost 3 bases and J 8 bases, leaving 14 bases between the germline ends. CDR3 length: 13 amino acids.